This T cell receptor beta chain was found in a study of T cells in women clearing cervical HPV infection. The germline gives CDR1 LNHDA, CDR2 SQIVND (reference sequence). V was clipped by 4 bases and J by 0 bases; unmatched bases: 4. The CDR3 consists of 15 residues. Prevalent HPV16 infections were excluded; only incident single HPV16 infections included. About this clone: Its antigen remains unknown. The read terminates 3 residues ahead of where the CDR3 ends, so the germline J gene completes it.

Study findings and constraints: T-cell numbers per sample were unknown and may explain richness differences.

The table came from immunoSEQ multiplex PCR; TCRdb's copy has only in-frame clones and leaves some out. The sample includes some 46,000 clones. The receptor was isolated from a woman between 18 and 70 years old with a cervical HPV16 infection that either progressed to CIN3+ or cleared (not recorded which). Sequenced: blood buffy coat. The chain employs TRBV19 and TRBJ2-3; 7 positions match TRBD2. The covered CDR3 bases are TGTGCCAGTAGTAAGAGAGCGGGGAGCACAGATACG. Translated: CASSKRAGSTDT. The entire CDR3 protein reads CASSKRAGSTDTQYF.